This record concerns one TCR beta chain sequence. Germline lookup yields CDR1 SNHLY and CDR2 FYNNEI. V lost 0 bases, J lost 4 bases, and 9 bases stayed unmatched. The CDR3 loop spans 16 amino acids. The data are from a study of cytomegalovirus exposure and HLA in healthy donors. The PCR made use of 60 Vbeta and 13 Jbeta primers. Clones were read by immunoSEQ multiplex PCR, and TCRdb kept only the in-frame ones, dropping some. The sample holds 80,000 to 95,000 clones, around 79% seen once. The TCR was taken from a man younger than 30 in good health and CMV-seropositive. The specimen was PBMCs. The rearrangement uses TRBV2 and TRBJ2-7; 7 nucleotides line up with TRBD1. The DNA for the CDR3 is TGTGCCAGCAGTGAAGCACCGACAGGGTCATGGTACGAGCAGTACTTC. It codes for CASSEAPTGSWYEQYF.